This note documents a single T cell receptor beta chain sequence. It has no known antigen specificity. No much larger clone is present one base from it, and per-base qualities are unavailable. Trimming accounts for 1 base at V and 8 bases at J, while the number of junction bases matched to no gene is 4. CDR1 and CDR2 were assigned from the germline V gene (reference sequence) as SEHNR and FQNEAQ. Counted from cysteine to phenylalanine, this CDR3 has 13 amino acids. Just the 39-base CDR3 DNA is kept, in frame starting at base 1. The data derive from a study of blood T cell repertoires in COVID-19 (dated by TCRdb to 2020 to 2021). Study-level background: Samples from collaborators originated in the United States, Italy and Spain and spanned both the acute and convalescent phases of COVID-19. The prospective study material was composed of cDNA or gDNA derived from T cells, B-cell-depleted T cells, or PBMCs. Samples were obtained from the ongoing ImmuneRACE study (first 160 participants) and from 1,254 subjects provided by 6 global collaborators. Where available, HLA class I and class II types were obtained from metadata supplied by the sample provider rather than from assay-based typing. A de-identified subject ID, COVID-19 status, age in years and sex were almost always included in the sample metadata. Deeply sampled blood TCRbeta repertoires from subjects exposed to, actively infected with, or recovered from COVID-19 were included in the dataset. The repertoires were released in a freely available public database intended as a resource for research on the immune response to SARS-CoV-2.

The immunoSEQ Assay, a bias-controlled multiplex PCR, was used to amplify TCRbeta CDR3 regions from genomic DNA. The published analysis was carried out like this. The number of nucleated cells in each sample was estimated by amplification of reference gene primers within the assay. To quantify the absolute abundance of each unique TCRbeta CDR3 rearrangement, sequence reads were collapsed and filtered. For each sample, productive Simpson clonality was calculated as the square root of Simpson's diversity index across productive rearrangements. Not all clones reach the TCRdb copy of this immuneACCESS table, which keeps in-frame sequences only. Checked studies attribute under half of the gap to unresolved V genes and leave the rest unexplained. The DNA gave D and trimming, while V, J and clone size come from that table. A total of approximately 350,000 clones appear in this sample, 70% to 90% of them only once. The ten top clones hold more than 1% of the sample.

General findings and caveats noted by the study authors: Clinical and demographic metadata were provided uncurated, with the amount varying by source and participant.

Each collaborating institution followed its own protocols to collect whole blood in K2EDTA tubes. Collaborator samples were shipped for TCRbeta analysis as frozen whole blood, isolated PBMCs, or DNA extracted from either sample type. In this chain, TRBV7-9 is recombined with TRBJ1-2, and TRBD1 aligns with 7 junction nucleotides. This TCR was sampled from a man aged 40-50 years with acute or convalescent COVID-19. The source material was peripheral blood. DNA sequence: TGTGCCAGCAGCTTAGGACAGGGACAAGGCTACACCTTC. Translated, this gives CASSLGQGQGYTF. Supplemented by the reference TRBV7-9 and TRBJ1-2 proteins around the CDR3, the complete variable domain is DTGVSQNPRHKITKRGQNVTFRCDPISEHNRLYWYRQTLGQGPEFLTYFQNEAQLEKSRLLSDRFSAERPKGSFSTLEIQRTEQGDSAMYLCASSLGQGQGYTFGSGTRLTVV.